This paragraph covers one T cell receptor beta chain sequence. The antigen remains undetermined. This sample was included in a study of PD-L1 blockade in urothelial cancer. About the study: About nine tenths of the roughly 30 patients were men who had bladder-origin urothelial cancer. After treatment start, blood was analyzed at 3 weeks (second dose) and at 6 weeks.

This CDR3 has 15 amino acids. Germline-derived CDR1 and CDR2 are LNHDA and SQIVND (reference sequence). V lost 7 bases to trimming and J lost 1 base; unmatched junction nucleotides: 5. Assay: immunoSEQ multiplex PCR; the TCRdb copy retains only in-frame clones and omits some. Here the sample spans roughly 63,000 clones, more than 80% being singletons. Overall study results and limits: The study found that durable-benefit patients expanded tumor-associated blood clones more at 3 weeks.

Sample time point: pretreatment peripheral blood. Each patient's cancer was a locally advanced or metastatic urothelial carcinoma. The chain links TRBV19 to TRBJ1-4; 8 bases are shared with TRBD1. The source is a man in his 70s with urothelial cancer. The source was PBMCs, collected around atezolizumab (anti-PD-L1) treatment. The CDR3: CASTDRGRTNEKLFF. The CDR3 nucleotides are TGTGCCAGTACTGACAGGGGACGAACTAATGAAAAACTGTTTTTT.